The T cell receptor (beta chain) described here comes from a study of tumor-infiltrating lymphocytes in glioblastoma multiforme. Overall study results and limits: Functional subtype sorting of these T cells was not performed.

This clonotype appeared a single time. Its antigen remains unidentified. TCRB libraries came from RNA via three nested multiplex PCR rounds. TCRB cDNA was made from approximately 0.5 ug total RNA. Unique molecular identifiers were not described for the libraries. In TCRdb, the multiplex PCR reads were re-called with MiXCR into one record per CDR3 protein. The table records around 10,000 distinct CDR3 sequences, 60% to 75% of them present only once. With 4 bases removed from V and 4 bases from J, the gap between germline ends came to 11 bases. The CDR3 runs to 13 residues. The germline CDR1 and CDR2 sequences are GTSNPN and SVGIG (reference sequence).

The TCR originated in a male donor with glioblastoma. Sequencing was performed on brain tumor tissue. The gene calls are TRBV30 and TRBJ2-1, with D perhaps matching TRBD2 (6 bases). The CDR3 region is CAWNGGAYNEQFF. CDR3 nucleotide sequence: TGTGCCTGGAACGGGGGAGCATACAATGAGCAGTTCTTC.